The source of this T cell receptor beta chain is a study of Tregs in tolerant kidney transplant recipients. Sequenced by immunoSEQ multiplex PCR; TCRdb stores in-frame clones only, minus some. The sample includes tens of thousands of clones, 80% to 95% of them seen just once. Points on this clone: Its antigen is unidentified.

The CDR3 sequence is 19 residues long. Germline trimming cut 0 bases from V and 0 bases from J; bases unmatched to any gene: 8. From germline, CDR1 is MGHRA and CDR2 YSYEKL. Unstimulated Tregs (CD4+CD25+CD127-) and CD4+CD25- non-Tregs were sorted from PBMCs. Study results and caveats: Donor-specific Treg expansion exceeded global Treg expansion in tolerant patients, suggesting antigen drive. Tregs expanded with activated donor B cells seemed most donor-specific.

This receptor was taken from a human donor who received a combined kidney and bone marrow transplant. The chain combines TRBV4-1 with TRBJ2-1; 10 positions match TRBD2. The sequencing here drew on Tregs from blood, taken before the transplant. Here the CDR3 reads CASSQEVAGGALSYNEQFF. DNA of the CDR3: TGCGCCAGCAGCCAAGAAGTAGCGGGAGGAGCCCTCTCCTACAATGAGCAGTTCTTC.